A single sample is the source of the 5 T cell receptor beta chains below, sequenced in a study of blood T cell repertoires in COVID-19 (dated by TCRdb to about 2020). Receptor amplification or capture employed the immunoSEQ multiplex PCR assay. TCRdb stores this immuneACCESS table with in-frame sequences only. Part of the clones is absent; in the studies checked, under half of the shortfall reflects unresolved V genes, and no reason is known for the rest. The sample records about 210,000 clones, approximately 82% of which are singletons. The top ten clones comprise 12% of the sample. Input material: peripheral blood. The receptors come from a woman in her 40s with acute or convalescent COVID-19.

The V gene is TRBV27, the J gene TRBJ1-5; weak D call: TRBD1 (6 bases). Germline V gene sequence: CDR1 MNHEY, CDR2 SMNVEV (reference sequence). V shed 5 bases and J shed 4 bases, with 15 bases lying between them. The CDR3 is made up of 15 amino acids. CDR3 in amino acids: CASSVRRTENQPQHF. The CDR3 region has the DNA TGTGCCAGCAGTGTAAGACGGACAGAGAATCAGCCCCAGCATTTT.

The rearrangement uses TRBV5-8 and TRBJ1-1, with D maybe TRBD1 (6 bases). CDR1 is SGHTS and CDR2 is YDEGEE in the germline V gene. Trimming removed 1 base from V and 4 bases from J, with 14 bases in between. The CDR3 is made up of 15 amino acids. The CDR3 is CASSLWGGRGTEAFF. In nucleotides, the CDR3 is TGTGCCAGCAGCTTGTGGGGGGGGCGCGGCACTGAAGCTTTCTTT.

V usage is TRBV27 and J usage is TRBJ1-2; tentative D call: TRBD1 (5 bases). The germline CDR1 and CDR2 sequences are MNHEY and SMNVEV (reference sequence). The CDR3 has 15 residues. Trimming left V 7 bases short and J 8 bases short, with 23 bases between. CDR3 sequence (DNA): TGTGCCAGCATGGGGTTCTCGTTTTCGGGGGAAGGCTACACCTTC. This sequence encodes CASMGFSFSGEGYTF.

This chain uses TRBV2 with TRBJ1-1; D gene unclear. V lost 6 bases and J 7 bases, leaving 12 bases between the germline ends. The CDR3 covers 12 residues. In germline, CDR1 is SNHLY, CDR2 FYNNEI. The CDR3 coding sequence is TGTGCCAGCAGAGCCGGTAGCCGTGAAGCTTTCTTT. This encodes CASRAGSREAFF.

This sequence joins TRBV4-1 and TRBJ2-7, with 8 bases matching TRBD1. The CDR3 is made up of 15 amino acids. Germline V gene sequence: CDR1 MGHRA, CDR2 YSYEKL. J lost 5 bases, V lost 0 bases, and 6 bases had no gene match. The CDR3 protein is CASSQEGRGRDEQYF. CDR3 coding DNA: TGCGCCAGCAGCCAAGAGGGCAGGGGGCGCGACGAGCAGTACTTC.